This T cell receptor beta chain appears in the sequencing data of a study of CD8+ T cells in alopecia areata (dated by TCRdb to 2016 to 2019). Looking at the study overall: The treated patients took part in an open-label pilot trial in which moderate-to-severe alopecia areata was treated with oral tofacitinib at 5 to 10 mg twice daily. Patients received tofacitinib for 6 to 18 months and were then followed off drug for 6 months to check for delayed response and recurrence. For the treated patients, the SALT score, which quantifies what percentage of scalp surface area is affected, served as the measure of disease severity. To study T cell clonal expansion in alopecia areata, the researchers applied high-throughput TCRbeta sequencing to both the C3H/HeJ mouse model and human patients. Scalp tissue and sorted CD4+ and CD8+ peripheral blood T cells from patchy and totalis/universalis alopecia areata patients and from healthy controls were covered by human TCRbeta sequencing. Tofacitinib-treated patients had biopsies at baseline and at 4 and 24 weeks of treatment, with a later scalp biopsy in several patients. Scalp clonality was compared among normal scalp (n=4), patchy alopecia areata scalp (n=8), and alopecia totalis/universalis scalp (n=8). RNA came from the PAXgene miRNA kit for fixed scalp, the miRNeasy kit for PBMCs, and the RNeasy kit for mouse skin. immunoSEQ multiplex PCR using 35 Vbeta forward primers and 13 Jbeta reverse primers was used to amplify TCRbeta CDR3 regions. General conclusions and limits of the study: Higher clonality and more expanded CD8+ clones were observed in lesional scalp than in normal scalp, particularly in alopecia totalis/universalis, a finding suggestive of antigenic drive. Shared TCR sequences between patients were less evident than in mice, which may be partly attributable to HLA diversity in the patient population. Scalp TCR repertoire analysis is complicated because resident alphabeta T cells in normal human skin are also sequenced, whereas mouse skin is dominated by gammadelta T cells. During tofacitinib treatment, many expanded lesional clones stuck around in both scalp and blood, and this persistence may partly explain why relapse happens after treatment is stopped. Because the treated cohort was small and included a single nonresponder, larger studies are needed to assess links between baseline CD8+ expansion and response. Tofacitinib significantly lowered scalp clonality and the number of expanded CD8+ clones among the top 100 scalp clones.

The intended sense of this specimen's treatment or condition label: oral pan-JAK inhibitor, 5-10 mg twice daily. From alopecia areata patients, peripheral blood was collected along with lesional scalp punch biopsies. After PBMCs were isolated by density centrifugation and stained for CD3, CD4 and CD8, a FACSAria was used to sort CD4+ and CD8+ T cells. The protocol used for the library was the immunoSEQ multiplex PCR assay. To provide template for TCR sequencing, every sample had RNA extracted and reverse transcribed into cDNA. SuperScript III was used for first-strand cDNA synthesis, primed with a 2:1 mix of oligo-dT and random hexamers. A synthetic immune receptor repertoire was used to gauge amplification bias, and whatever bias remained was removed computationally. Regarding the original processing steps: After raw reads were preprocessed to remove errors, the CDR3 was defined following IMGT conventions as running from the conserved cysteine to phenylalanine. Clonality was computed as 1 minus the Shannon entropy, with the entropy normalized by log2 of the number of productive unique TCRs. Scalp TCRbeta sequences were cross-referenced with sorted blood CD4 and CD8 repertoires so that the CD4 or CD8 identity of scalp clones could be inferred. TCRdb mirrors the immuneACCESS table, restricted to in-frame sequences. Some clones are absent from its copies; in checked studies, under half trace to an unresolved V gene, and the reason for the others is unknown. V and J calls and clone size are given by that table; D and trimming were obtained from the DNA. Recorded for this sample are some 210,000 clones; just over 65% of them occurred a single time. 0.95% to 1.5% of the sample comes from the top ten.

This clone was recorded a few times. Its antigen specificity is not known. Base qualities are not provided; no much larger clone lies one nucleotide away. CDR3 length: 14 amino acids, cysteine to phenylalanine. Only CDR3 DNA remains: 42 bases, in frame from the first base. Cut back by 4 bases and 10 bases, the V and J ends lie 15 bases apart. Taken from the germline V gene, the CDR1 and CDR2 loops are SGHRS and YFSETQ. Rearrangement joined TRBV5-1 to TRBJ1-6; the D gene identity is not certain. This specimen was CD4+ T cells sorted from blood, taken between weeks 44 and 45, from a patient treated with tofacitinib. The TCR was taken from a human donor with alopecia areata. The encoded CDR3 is CASSKDPTGSPLHF. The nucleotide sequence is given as TGCGCCAGCAGCAAGGACCCCACGGGGTCACCCCTCCACTTT.